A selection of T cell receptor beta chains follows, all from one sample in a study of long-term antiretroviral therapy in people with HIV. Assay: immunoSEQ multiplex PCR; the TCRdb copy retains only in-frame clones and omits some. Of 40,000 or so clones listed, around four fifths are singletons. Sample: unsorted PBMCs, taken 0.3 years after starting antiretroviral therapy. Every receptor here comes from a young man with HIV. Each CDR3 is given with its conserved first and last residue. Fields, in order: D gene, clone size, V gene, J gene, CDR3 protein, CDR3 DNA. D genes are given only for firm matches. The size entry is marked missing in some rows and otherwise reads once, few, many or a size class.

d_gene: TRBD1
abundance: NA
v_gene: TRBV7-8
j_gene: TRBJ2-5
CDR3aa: CASSRDRGRTQETQYF
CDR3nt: TGTGCCAGCAGCCGTGACAGGGGGCGAACCCAAGAGACCCAGTACTTC

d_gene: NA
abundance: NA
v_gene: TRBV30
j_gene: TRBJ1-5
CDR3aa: CAWSLRSNQPQHF
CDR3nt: TGTGCCTGGAGTCTTCGTAGCAATCAGCCCCAGCATTTT

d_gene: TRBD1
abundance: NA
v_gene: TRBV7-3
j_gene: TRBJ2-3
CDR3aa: CASSFRDRQALF
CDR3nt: TGTGCCAGCAGCTTCCGGGACAGACAAGCCCTCTTT

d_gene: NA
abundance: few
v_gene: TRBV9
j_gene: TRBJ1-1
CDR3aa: CASSVGKNTEAFF
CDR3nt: TGTGCCAGCAGCGTAGGAAAGAACACTGAAGCTTTCTTT

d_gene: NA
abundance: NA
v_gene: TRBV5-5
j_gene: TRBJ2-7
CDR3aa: CASSSRDSSREQYF
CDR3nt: TGTGCCAGCAGCTCCCGGGACTCTTCACGGGAGCAGTACTTC

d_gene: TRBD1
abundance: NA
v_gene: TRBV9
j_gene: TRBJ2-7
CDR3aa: CASSGAGTASAEQYF
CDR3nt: TGTGCCAGCAGCGGCGCCGGGACAGCATCAGCCGAGCAGTACTTC

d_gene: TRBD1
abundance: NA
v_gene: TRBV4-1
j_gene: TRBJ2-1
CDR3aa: CASSQYRGFKVNEQFF
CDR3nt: TGCGCCAGCAGCCAATACAGGGGATTTAAGGTCAATGAGCAGTTCTTC

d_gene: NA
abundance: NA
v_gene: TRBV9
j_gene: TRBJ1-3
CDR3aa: CASAMGADGNTIYF
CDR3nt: TGTGCCAGCGCAATGGGGGCTGACGGAAACACCATATATTTT

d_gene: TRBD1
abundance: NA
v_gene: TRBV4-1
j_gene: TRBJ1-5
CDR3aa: CASSQDNRGIEPQHF
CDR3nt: TGCGCCAGCAGCCAAGATAACAGGGGTATTGAGCCCCAGCATTTT

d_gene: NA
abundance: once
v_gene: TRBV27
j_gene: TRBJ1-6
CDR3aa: CASSFLGSYNSPLHF
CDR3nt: TGTGCCAGCAGTTTTCTGGGCTCCTATAATTCACCCCTCCACTTT

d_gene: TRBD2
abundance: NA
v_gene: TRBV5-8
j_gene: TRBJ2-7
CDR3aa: CASSPLFRTSGRIEQYF
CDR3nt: TGTGCCAGCTCTCCTCTTTTTAGGACTAGCGGCCGGATCGAGCAGTACTTC

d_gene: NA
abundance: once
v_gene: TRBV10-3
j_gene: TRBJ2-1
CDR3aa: CAISEEGVAYNEQFF
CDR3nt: TGTGCCATCAGTGAGGAGGGGGTGGCTTACAATGAGCAGTTCTTC

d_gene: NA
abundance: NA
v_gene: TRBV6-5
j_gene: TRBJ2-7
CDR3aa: CASSYSSSSYEQYF
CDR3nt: TGTGCCAGCAGTTACTCGAGTAGCTCCTACGAGCAGTACTTC

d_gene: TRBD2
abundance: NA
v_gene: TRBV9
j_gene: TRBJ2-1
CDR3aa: CASSVYPRGLDNEQFF
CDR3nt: TGTGCCAGCAGCGTATACCCGAGGGGACTAGACAATGAGCAGTTCTTC

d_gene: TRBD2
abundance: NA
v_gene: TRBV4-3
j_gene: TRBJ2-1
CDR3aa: CASSQDKRENNEQFF
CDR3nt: TGCGCCAGCAGCCAAGATAAGCGGGAGAACAATGAGCAGTTCTTC

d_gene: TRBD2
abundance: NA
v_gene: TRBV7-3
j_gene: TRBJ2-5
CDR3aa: CASSLTGGPRETQYF
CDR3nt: TGTGCCAGCAGCTTAACGGGAGGGCCGCGTGAGACCCAGTACTTC

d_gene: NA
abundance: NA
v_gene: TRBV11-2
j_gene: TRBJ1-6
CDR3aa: CASSPGSQSSYNSPLHF
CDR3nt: TGTGCCAGCAGCCCCGGGTCCCAGAGCTCCTATAATTCACCCCTCCACTTT

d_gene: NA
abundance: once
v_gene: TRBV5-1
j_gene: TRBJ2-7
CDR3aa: CASSLDPTEQYF
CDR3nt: TGCGCCAGCAGCTTGGACCCGACCGAGCAGTACTTC

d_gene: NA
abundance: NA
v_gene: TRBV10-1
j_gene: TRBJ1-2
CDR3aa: CASSEGPNYGYTF
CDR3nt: TGCGCCAGCAGTGAGGGCCCTAACTATGGCTACACCTTC

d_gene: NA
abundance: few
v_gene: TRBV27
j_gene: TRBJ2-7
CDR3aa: CASSFRGSGRYEQYF
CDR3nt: TGTGCCAGCAGTTTCCGAGGTAGCGGTCGGTACGAGCAGTACTTC

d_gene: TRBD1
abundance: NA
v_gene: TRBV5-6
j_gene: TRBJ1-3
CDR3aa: CASSLWGTGTGTSGTIYF
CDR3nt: TGTGCCAGCAGCTTGTGGGGGACCGGGACAGGGACCTCGGGCACCATATATTTT

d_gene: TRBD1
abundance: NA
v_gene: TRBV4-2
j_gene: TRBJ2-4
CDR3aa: CASSQGGTVRAKNIQYF
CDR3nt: TGTGCCAGCAGCCAGGGTGGGACAGTTAGAGCCAAAAACATTCAGTACTTC

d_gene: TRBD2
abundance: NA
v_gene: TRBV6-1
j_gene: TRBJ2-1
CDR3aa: CASSENGAGTSGKGEQFF
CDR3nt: TGTGCCAGCAGTGAAAACGGGGCGGGGACTAGCGGGAAAGGCGAGCAGTTCTTC

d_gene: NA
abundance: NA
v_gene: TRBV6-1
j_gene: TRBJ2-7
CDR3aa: CASSEGRAYYYEQYF
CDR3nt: TGTGCCAGCAGTGAGGGGCGGGCCTACTACTACGAGCAGTACTTC

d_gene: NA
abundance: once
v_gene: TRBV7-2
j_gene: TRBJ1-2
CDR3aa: CASSLGLSGFYGYTF
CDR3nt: TGTGCCAGCAGCTTAGGTCTCTCCGGATTCTATGGCTACACCTTC

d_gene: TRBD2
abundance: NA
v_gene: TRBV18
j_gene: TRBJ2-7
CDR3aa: CASSPRETPGLAHEQYF
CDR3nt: TGTGCCAGCTCACCCCGGGAGACTCCGGGACTAGCCCACGAGCAGTACTTC

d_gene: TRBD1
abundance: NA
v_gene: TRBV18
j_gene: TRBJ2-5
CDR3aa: CASSRYQGEETQYF
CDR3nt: TGTGCCAGCTCACGCTACCAGGGGGAGGAGACCCAGTACTTC

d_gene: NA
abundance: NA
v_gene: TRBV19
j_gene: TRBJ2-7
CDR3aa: CATRLAGTSYEQYF
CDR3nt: TGTGCCACCCGCTTGGCAGGGACTTCCTACGAGCAGTACTTC

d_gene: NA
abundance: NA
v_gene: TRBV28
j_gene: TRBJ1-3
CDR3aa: CASSFRSSGNTIYF
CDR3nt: TGTGCCAGCAGTTTCCGGAGCTCTGGAAACACCATATATTTT

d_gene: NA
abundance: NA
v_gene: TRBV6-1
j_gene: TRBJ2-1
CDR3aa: CAAWEGGPVDEQFF
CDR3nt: TGTGCCGCGTGGGAGGGGGGCCCGGTTGATGAGCAGTTCTTC

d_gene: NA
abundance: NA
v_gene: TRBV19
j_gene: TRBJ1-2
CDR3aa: CASRNSLYGYTF
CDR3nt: TGTGCCAGTAGGAACAGTCTCTATGGCTACACCTTC

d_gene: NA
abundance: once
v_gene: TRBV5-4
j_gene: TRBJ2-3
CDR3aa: CASSGSFPEDTQYF
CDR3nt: TGTGCCAGCAGCGGAAGTTTCCCCGAGGATACGCAGTATTTT

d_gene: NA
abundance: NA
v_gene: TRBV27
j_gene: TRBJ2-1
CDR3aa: CASSLTMDEQFF
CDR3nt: TGTGCCAGCAGTCTCACTATGGATGAGCAGTTCTTC

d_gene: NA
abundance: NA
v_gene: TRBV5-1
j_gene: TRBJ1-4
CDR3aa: CASSPQATNEKLFF
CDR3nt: TGCGCCAGCAGCCCTCAGGCAACTAATGAAAAACTGTTTTTT

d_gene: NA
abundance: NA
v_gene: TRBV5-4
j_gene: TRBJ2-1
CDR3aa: CASSPQGGDEQFF
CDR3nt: TGTGCCAGCAGTCCACAGGGGGGGGATGAGCAGTTCTTC

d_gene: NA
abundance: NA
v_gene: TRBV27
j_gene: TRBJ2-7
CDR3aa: CASSPRLVRYEQYF
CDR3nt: TGTGCCAGCAGTCCTCGACTAGTTAGGTACGAGCAGTACTTC

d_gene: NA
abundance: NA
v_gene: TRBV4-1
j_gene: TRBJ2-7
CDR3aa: CASSQDRWASVYEQYF
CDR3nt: TGCGCCAGCAGCCAAGATAGGTGGGCTAGCGTCTACGAGCAGTACTTC

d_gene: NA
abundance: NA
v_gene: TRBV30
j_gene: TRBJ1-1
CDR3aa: CAWGHSLNTEAFF
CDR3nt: TGTGCCTGGGGTCACAGCCTGAACACTGAAGCTTTCTTT

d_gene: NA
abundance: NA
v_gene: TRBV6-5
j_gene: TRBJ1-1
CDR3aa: CASSRPGHTNTEAFF
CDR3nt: TGTGCCAGCAGTAGACCGGGACACACGAACACTGAAGCTTTCTTT

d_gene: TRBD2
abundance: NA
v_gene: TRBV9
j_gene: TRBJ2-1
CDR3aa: CASSVAGDGGAFNEQFF
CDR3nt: TGTGCCAGCAGCGTAGCTGGGGACGGGGGGGCCTTCAATGAGCAGTTCTTC

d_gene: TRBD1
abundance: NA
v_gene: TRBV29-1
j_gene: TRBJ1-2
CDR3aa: CSVEDRRQGHYGYTF
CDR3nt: TGCAGCGTTGAAGATCGCCGACAGGGCCACTATGGCTACACCTTC

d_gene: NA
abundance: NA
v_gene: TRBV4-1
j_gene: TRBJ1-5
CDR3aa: CASSQGVRYSNQPQHF
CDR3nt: TGCGCCAGCAGCCAAGGTGTACGTTATAGCAATCAGCCCCAGCATTTT

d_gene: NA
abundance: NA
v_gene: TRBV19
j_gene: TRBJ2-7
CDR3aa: CASSIASGDEQYF
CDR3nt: TGTGCCAGTAGTATAGCTTCAGGGGACGAGCAGTACTTC

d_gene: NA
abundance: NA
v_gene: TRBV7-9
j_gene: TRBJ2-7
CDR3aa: CASSPPGVSYEQYF
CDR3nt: TGTGCCAGCAGCCCCCCGGGGGTCTCCTACGAGCAGTACTTC

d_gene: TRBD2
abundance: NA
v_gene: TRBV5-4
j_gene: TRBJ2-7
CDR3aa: CASSGGLAYEQYF
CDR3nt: TGTGCCAGCAGCGGGGGACTAGCCTACGAGCAGTACTTC

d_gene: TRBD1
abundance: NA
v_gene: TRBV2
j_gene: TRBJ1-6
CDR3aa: CASRTRQGNSPLHF
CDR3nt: TGTGCCAGCAGGACCCGACAGGGTAATTCACCCCTCCACTTT

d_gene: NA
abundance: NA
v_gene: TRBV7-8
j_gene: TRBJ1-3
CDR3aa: CASSLAYTSGNTIYF
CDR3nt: TGTGCCAGCAGCTTAGCGTATACCTCTGGAAACACCATATATTTT

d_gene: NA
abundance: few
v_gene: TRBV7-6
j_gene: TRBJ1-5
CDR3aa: CASSLGSGQPQHF
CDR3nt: TGTGCCAGCAGCTTAGGCTCGGGTCAGCCCCAGCATTTT

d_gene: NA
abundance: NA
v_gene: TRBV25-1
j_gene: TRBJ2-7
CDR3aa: CASSDSGMAKYEQYF
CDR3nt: TGTGCCAGCAGTGATTCCGGGATGGCGAAATACGAGCAGTACTTC

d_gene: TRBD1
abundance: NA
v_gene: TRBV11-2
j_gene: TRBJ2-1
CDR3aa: CASSSRQGQFF
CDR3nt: TGTGCCAGCAGCTCTCGACAGGGGCAGTTCTTC

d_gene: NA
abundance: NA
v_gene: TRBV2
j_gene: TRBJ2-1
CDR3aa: CASTSFQGSYNEQFF
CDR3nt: TGTGCCAGCACGTCCTTCCAGGGCTCCTACAATGAGCAGTTCTTC

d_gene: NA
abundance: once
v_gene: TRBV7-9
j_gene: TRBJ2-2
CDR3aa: CASRRRSEGGLPGELFF
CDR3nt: TGTGCCAGCAGGAGGAGGTCGGAAGGGGGGTTGCCCGGGGAGCTGTTTTTT

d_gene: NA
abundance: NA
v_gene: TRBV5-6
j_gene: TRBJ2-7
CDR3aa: CASRSAGMGEQYF
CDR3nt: TGTGCCAGCAGGTCGGCGGGGATGGGCGAGCAGTACTTC

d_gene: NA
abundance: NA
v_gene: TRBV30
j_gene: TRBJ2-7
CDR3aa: CAWARNLGNEQYF
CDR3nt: TGTGCCTGGGCCCGTAACCTAGGAAACGAGCAGTACTTC

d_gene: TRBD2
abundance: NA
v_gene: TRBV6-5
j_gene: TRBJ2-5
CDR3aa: CASSWEGLGETQYF
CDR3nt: TGTGCCAGCAGTTGGGAGGGGCTTGGGGAGACCCAGTACTTC